This T cell receptor (beta chain) was documented in a study of T cell changes during pregnancy in multiple sclerosis. This clone has just a few counts. The repertoire was sequenced with immunoSEQ multiplex PCR; TCRdb's copy has only in-frame clones and lacks some. The sample carries roughly 85,000 clones, roughly 92% recorded once. J was trimmed by 8 bases and V by 2 bases; bases with no gene match: 11. This CDR3 contains 18 residues. Germline values: CDR1 SEHNR, CDR2 FQNEAQ (reference sequence). The receptor comes from a female donor with multiple sclerosis, enrolled in a pregnancy study. The sequences come from peripheral blood, collected in the first trimester of pregnancy. V gene TRBV7-9 combines with J gene TRBJ2-1, with 14 bases lining up with TRBD2. The CDR3 DNA reads as TGTGCCAGCAGCTTACCCGTGAGACTAGCGGGAGGGCAACATGAGCAGTTCTTC. It is translated as CASSLPVRLAGGQHEQFF.